The TCR beta chain under discussion was sequenced for a study of PD-1 blockade in classical Hodgkin lymphoma. Germline loops: CDR1 SGHRS, CDR2 YFSETQ. V gave up 5 bases and J gave up 3 bases, with 11 bases separating them. The CDR3 spans 13 residues. Exposure to brentuximab vedotin varied, and each patient had relapsed following autologous stem cell transplantation. Produced via immunoSEQ multiplex PCR; TCRdb's table is partial and in-frame only. The sample contains about 22,000 clones, about 63% of which appear only once. Findings and caveats of the study: Compared with healthy donors, newly diagnosed patients reportedly showed lower baseline TCR diversity. Complete responders possessed baseline diversity comparable to newly diagnosed patients. Patients excluded were those beginning nivolumab under 1 year after ASCT.

In regard to this clone: Its antigen is unknown.

Specimen: peripheral blood mononuclear cells (PBMCs), collected at baseline. This TCR was sampled from a human donor with classical Hodgkin lymphoma. The chain carries TRBV5-1 and TRBJ1-1; D remains unclear. The CDR3 nucleotides read TGCGCCAGCAGTACGACGGGGTACACTGAAGCTTTCTTT. As protein: CASSTTGYTEAFF. Complete variable domain (other parts from reference TRBV5-1 and TRBJ1-1): KAGVTQTPRYLIKTRGQQVTLSCSPISGHRSVSWYQQTPGQGLQFLFEYFSETQRNKGNFPGRFSGRQFSNSRSEMNVSTLELGDSALYLCASSTTGYTEAFFGQGTRLTVV.